This T cell receptor (beta chain) appears in the sequencing data of a study of shared clonotypes between healthy human individuals. Assay used: immunoSEQ multiplex PCR; TCRdb lists only in-frame clones, some missing. This sample has about 2.4 million clones; 80% to 95% occur once, and the top ten carry more than 0.35%. The CDR3 length is 16 residues. Germline CDR1 is SGHRS and CDR2 is YFSETQ. The ends were cut back, 4 bases at V and 2 bases at J, with 16 bases in the middle. The receptor's source is a man aged 18 to 29 in good health. Some clones in this sample may be carry-over from other donors' samples. This chain joins TRBV5-1 and TRBJ1-3, with D uncertain. The sequencing input was naive CD4+ T cells from PBMCs. Subset in this sample: CD45RA+ positively selected. CDR3 residues: CASSLPGSVAGNTIYF. CDR3 sequence (DNA): TGCGCCAGCAGCCTTCCCGGAAGCGTCGCTGGAAACACCATATATTTT.